This TCR beta chain was captured by sequencing in a study of blood T cell repertoires in COVID-19. This clone was picked up one time. Sequencing used immunoSEQ multiplex PCR; TCRdb keeps in-frame clones, though not all of them. The sample lists roughly 70,000 clones; 80% to 85% were seen once. The V gene lost 6 bases and the J gene lost 11 bases, with 17 bases spanning the gap. From germline, CDR1 is SGDLS and CDR2 YYNGEE. The CDR3 length is 12 residues. The chain links TRBV9 to TRBJ1-1, with a possible D match to TRBD1 (5 bases). Sequencing was done on a sample of peripheral blood. The receptor was isolated from a human donor in a cohort sampled during active COVID-19. CDR3 residues: CASTDKEGTAFF. The CDR3 DNA is TGTGCCAGCACTGATAAGGAGGGGACCGCTTTCTTT. The full variable domain, its missing parts supplied by reference TRBV9 and TRBJ1-1, is DSGVTQTPKHLITATGQRVTLRCSPRSGDLSVYWYQQSLDQGLQFLIQYYNGEERAKGNILERFSAQQFPDLHSELNLSSLELGDSALYFCASTDKEGTAFFGQGTRLTVV.